This TCR beta chain was documented in a study of vaccination and CD4 T cells after COVID-19. For the study at large: Overlapping spike peptides from SARS-CoV-2, HCoV-NL63, HCoV-OC43 and HCoV-229E served to stimulate the cells.

Points on this clonotype: As yet, its antigen is unknown.

The treatment here: roughly nine-day PBMC culture with coronavirus spike peptide pools or control peptides (ViraFEST assay). The unexposed donor provided CD4+ T cells, which were taken before the COVID-19 pandemic (2011-2018). With about 10 days of culture completed, CD4+ T cells were isolated by negative selection. Four cold-coronavirus spikes and SARS-CoV-2 S/N were the probes applied, cells permitting, to CD4+ T cells from unexposed donors. Cultured CD4+ T cells had their DNA profiled by the Oncomine TCR Beta short-read assay. TCRdb re-called the PCR reads through MiXCR, storing one row per CDR3 protein. The table records 7,000 to 9,000 distinct CDR3 sequences, roughly 30% of them present only once. Trimming removed 8 bases at V and 6 bases at J, with 19 bases between. This CDR3 contains 15 residues. Germline CDR1 is SGHTA and CDR2 is FQGTGA.

The source of this sequence is a human donor in good health. V gene TRBV7-3 combines with J gene TRBJ2-2; no clear D gene. The material sequenced was CD4+ T cells from blood, cultured in vitro. The CDR3 DNA is TGTGCCAGCGCGGCTTCGAGTTCCTCCTCCGGGGAGCTGTTTTTT. Its translation is CASAASSSSSGELFF.